A few counts support the clone carrying this T cell receptor (beta chain). Full-length variable regions came from constant-region reverse primers plus semi-nested Nested Universal Primer A PCR. TCRdb independently ran MiXCR on the 5' RACE reads; one entry per CDR3 protein. Here the sample spans approximately 60,000 distinct CDR3 sequences, approximately 23% being singletons. The CDR3 extends over 15 amino acids. The germline gives CDR1 MNHEY, CDR2 SVGAGI. Trimming took 5 bases from V and 9 from J, leaving 21 bases between them. This sequence originates from a female donor with breast cancer. Sequenced sample: memory CD4+ T cells sorted from a lymph node. Indicated subset: memory CD4+ T cells, CD4+CD45RO+CD25-. The chain has TRBV6-5 and TRBJ2-3; D perhaps matches TRBD2 (8 bases). The CDR3 coding sequence is TGTGCCAGCAGTGTAAGCGGGGGCCCAGGGGGGACGCAGTATTTT. Amino acid sequence: CASSVSGGPGGTQYF.